This passage covers 16 T cell receptor beta chains from one sample sequenced in a study of T cell responses to AZD1222 COVID-19 vaccine. The assay was immunoSEQ multiplex PCR, and TCRdb's table has in-frame clones only and misses some. The table records approximately 160,000 clones, 75% to 95% of them present only once. This sample comprised peripheral blood, obtained on day 0 of AZD1222 vaccination. Every receptor here comes from an adult in good health.

The rearrangement links TRBV6-5 to TRBJ1-6, with D tentatively TRBD1 (5 bases). Trimming removed 4 bases at V and 9 bases at J, with 16 bases between. Per germline, CDR1 MNHEY and CDR2 SVGAGI. The CDR3 contains 15 residues. DNA for the CDR3: TGTGCCAGCAGTTCCAGACAGCGCCTTCTTTCACCCCTCCACTTT. Translation: CASSSRQRLLSPLHF.

CDR3: CASSIVHNSYNEQFF. The CDR3 DNA sequence: TGTGCCAGTAGTATAGTACACAACTCCTACAATGAGCAGTTCTTC. The chain links TRBV19 to TRBJ2-1; D not resolved. Germline V gene sequence: CDR1 LNHDA, CDR2 SQIVND (reference sequence). The ends were cut back, 1 base at V and 0 bases at J, with 7 bases in the middle. The CDR3 has 15 residues.

The chain combines TRBV7-3 with TRBJ2-2; D is ambiguous. The V gene lost 1 base and the J gene lost 1 base, with 4 bases spanning the gap. The CDR3 runs to 14 residues. Germline loops: CDR1 SGHTA, CDR2 FQGTGA. CDR3 coding DNA: TGTGCCAGCAGCTTAAACCTGAACACCGGGGAGCTGTTTTTT. This translates into CASSLNLNTGELFF.

This chain joins TRBV6-5 and TRBJ2-7; weak D call: TRBD1 (5 bases). V was pared by 3 bases and J by 5 bases, with 11 bases between. This CDR3 spans 13 amino acids. CDR1 is MNHEY, CDR2 SVGAGI, per germline. The CDR3 loop is CASSYSRGHEQYF. DNA for the CDR3: TGTGCCAGCAGTTATTCAAGGGGTCACGAGCAGTACTTC.

This rearrangement joins TRBV19 to TRBJ1-6; D uncertain. Germline CDR1 is LNHDA and CDR2 is SQIVND (reference sequence). Trimming removed 3 bases at V and 4 bases at J, with 13 bases between. This CDR3 has 16 residues. The CDR3 spells CASSIELAGYNSPLHF. CDR3 DNA sequence: TGTGCCAGTAGTATTGAGTTGGCAGGATATAATTCACCCCTCCACTTT.

As to this clone: Other DNA sequences in the sample encode the same CDR3. This chain joins TRBV5-4 and TRBJ1-1, with 9 positions matching TRBD1. Germline V lookup: CDR1 SGHNT, CDR2 YYREEE (reference sequence). With V trimmed by 4 bases and J by 1 base, 2 bases remained unmatched. This CDR3 contains 14 residues. The CDR3 DNA follows: TGTGCCAGCAGCCTGACAGGGGGGAACACTGAAGCTTTCTTT. Its translation: CASSLTGGNTEAFF.

V usage is TRBV5-1 and J usage is TRBJ2-2; D is undetermined. V lost 0 bases and J lost 5, with 5 bases in between. There are 13 residues in the CDR3. CDR1 and CDR2 from the germline V gene are SGHRS and YFSETQ. The CDR3 DNA reads as TGCGCCAGCAGCTTGGATGGAACCGGGGAGCTGTTTTTT. It codes for CASSLDGTGELFF.

The CDR3 DNA sequence: TGCGCCAGCAGGGGGACAGGGGGCTCGGCCGGGGAGCTGTTTTTT. Translation gives CASRGTGGSAGELFF. The genes are TRBV10-2 and TRBJ2-2, with 12 bases aligning to TRBD1. Germline V CDR1 and CDR2: WSHSY, SAAADI. This CDR3 is built from 15 residues. V was pared by 6 bases and J by 6 bases, with 5 bases of the junction left unmatched.

The chain has TRBV6-5 and TRBJ2-5; tentatively, D is TRBD2 (6 bases). V lost 2 bases to trimming and J lost 1 base, with 14 bases between them. The germline V gene encodes CDR1 MNHEY and CDR2 SVGAGI. The CDR3 runs to 16 residues. CDR3 region: CASSYLRERAQETQYF. CDR3 sequence (DNA): TGTGCCAGCAGTTACCTCCGGGAGAGGGCCCAAGAGACCCAGTACTTC.

The rearrangement uses TRBV2 and TRBJ1-2, with TRBD1 as a possible D gene (5 bases). The CDR3 consists of 12 residues. Trimming shortened V by 7 bases and J by 4 bases, and 10 bases separated the two germline ends. Germline CDR1 reads SNHLY; CDR2 reads FYNNEI. CDR3 bases: TGTGCCAGCAATCCAGACAGCTATGGCTACACCTTC. Amino acid sequence: CASNPDSYGYTF.

The gene calls are TRBV21-1 and TRBJ2-7; the table names TRBD2, a call not compared with the DNA. TRBV21-1 is labeled a pseudogene. The CDR3 runs 15 residues. The CDR3 is CASSIRPSASYEQYF. DNA for the CDR3: TGTGCCAGCAGCATCCGGCCTAGCGCTTCGTACGAGCAGTACTTC.

The CDR3 region is CATKDEGAPDTQYF. The CDR3 nucleotides are TGTGCCACCAAGGACGAAGGGGCGCCAGATACGCAGTATTTT. This chain uses TRBV10-3 with TRBJ2-3; D might be TRBD1 (5 bases). V lost 10 bases, J lost 4 bases, and 18 bases lay in between. CDR1 and CDR2 (germline): ENHRY, SYGVKD. The CDR3 contains 14 residues.

The V call is TRBV12-3 or TRBV12-4, the J call TRBJ2-1, with D possibly called TRBD1 or TRBD2 (5 bases each). V dropped 5 bases and J dropped 11 bases, with 13 bases sitting between them. The CDR3 runs 12 residues. The CDR3 DNA reads as TGTGCCAGCAGTCCCCCCGGGACCCAGCAGTTCTTC. It translates to CASSPPGTQQFF.

This clone was detected once. The chain recombines TRBV13 with TRBJ2-1, with 10 bases aligning to TRBD2. Per germline, CDR1 PRHDT and CDR2 FYEKMQ (reference sequence). The V segment lost 8 bases and the J segment 8 bases; nucleotides outside the gene matches: 3. The CDR3 has 12 residues. The CDR3 DNA sequence: TGTGCCAGCCGAGCGGGGGGGCATGAGCAGTTCTTC. This sequence encodes CASRAGGHEQFF.

The rearrangement joins TRBV6-2 or TRBV6-3 to TRBJ2-1, with 11 bases lining up with TRBD2. The V gene's germline CDR1 is MNHEY and CDR2 SVGEGT. J lost 7 bases, V lost 5 bases, and 7 bases had no gene match. The CDR3 spans 15 residues. CDR3 loop: CASSSSGGAGNEQFF. CDR3 nucleotides: TGTGCCAGCAGTAGTAGCGGGGGGGCCGGGAATGAGCAGTTCTTC.

The genes are TRBV3-1 (or the pseudogene TRBV3-2) and TRBJ1-1; TRBD1 matches at 7 bases. The CDR3 sequence is 14 residues long. The germline V gene has CDR1 LGHDT and CDR2 YNNKEL (reference sequence). The ends lost 4 bases at V and 5 bases at J; junction bases unmatched: 7. The CDR3 DNA sequence: TGTGCCAGCAGCCTCCGGGTACAGGGGACTGAAGCTTTCTTT. Translation: CASSLRVQGTEAFF.